These 9 T cell receptor beta chains share one sample of origin, sequenced in a study of CD8 T cells in ankylosing spondylitis. TCRdb passed the 5' RACE reads through MiXCR, listing each CDR3 protein once. The profile shows 90,000 to 100,000 distinct CDR3 sequences, roughly 8.3% of them singletons. Sequencing was done on a sample of blood, either unsorted or a sorted T cell fraction (not recorded which). All receptors come from a male donor with ankylosing spondylitis or in good health (not recorded which).

This clonotype was seen ten or more times. The chain uses TRBV5-5 and TRBJ1-4; D unresolved. With 5 bases removed from V and 0 bases from J, the gap between germline ends came to 17 bases. CDR1 and CDR2 (germline): SGHKS, YYEKEE (reference sequence). The CDR3 spans 17 residues. The CDR3 spells CASSLAPGGATNEKLFF. DNA of the CDR3: TGTGCCAGCAGTCTGGCCCCGGGAGGTGCAACTAATGAAAAACTGTTTTTT.

In this sample, this clonotype turned up many times. V and J are TRBV2 and TRBJ2-3; tentative D call: TRBD2 (7 bases). Trimming cost V 2 bases and J 3 bases, with 12 bases left between them. The germline V gene encodes CDR1 SNHLY and CDR2 FYNNEI. The CDR3 length is 15 residues. The CDR3 region is CASSEQGTTTDTQYF. The CDR3 DNA sequence: TGTGCCAGCAGTGAACAGGGGACTACAACAGATACGCAGTATTTT.

This clonotype was observed at least ten times. The gene calls are TRBV4-3 and TRBJ2-3, with 7 bases aligning to TRBD2. Germline V CDR1 and CDR2: LGHNA, YSLEER. The J segment lost 3 bases and the V segment lost 2 bases, leaving 8 bases of the junction unmatched. The CDR3 has 16 amino acids. The CDR3 sequence is CASSQQGGSETDTQYF. In nucleotides, the CDR3 is TGCGCCAGCAGCCAACAGGGCGGGAGCGAGACAGATACGCAGTATTTT.

To note about this clonotype: The junction departs from the called germline gene at one end, perhaps through a read error. This sequence joins TRBV19 and TRBJ2-3, with a tentative D call TRBD1 (6 bases). Germline CDR1 reads LNHDA; CDR2 reads SQIVND (reference sequence). The CDR3 runs to 14 residues. The CDR3, as DNA: TGTGCCAGTAGCCTTGAGGACAGCACAGATTCGCAGTATTTT. Amino acid sequence: CASSLEDSTDSQYF.

The chain has TRBV20-1 and TRBJ1-3; D unresolved. Trimming shortened V by 0 bases and J by 0 bases, and 12 bases separated the two germline ends. This CDR3 spans 16 amino acids. CDR1 is DFQATT, CDR2 SNEGSKA, per germline (reference sequence). CDR3 nucleotides: TGCAGTGCTAGAGATCGGATCTGGAGCTCTGGAAACACCATATATTTT. As protein: CSARDRIWSSGNTIYF.

This clonotype appeared many times. V is TRBV6-5 and J is TRBJ2-7; weak D call: TRBD1 (6 bases). This CDR3 contains 12 residues. The germline V gene has CDR1 MNHEY and CDR2 SVGAGI. The ends were cut back, 8 bases at V and 3 bases at J, with 11 bases in the middle. The CDR3 DNA reads as TGTGCCAGCCTAAGGGGGAACTACGAGCAGTACTTC. Translated, it gives CASLRGNYEQYF.

This clonotype was picked up many times. Here the CDR3 reads CASSFARGQYTGELFF. The CDR3 DNA follows: TGTGCCAGCAGCTTTGCTCGCGGGCAGTACACCGGGGAGCTGTTTTTT. V gene TRBV11-2 combines with J gene TRBJ2-2; a possible D gene is TRBD2 (5 bases). Germline assignment: CDR1 SGHAT and CDR2 FQNNGV. V shed 3 bases and J shed 3 bases, with 14 bases lying between them. The CDR3 is 16 residues long.

This clonotype occurred a few times. The V call is TRBV20-1, the J call TRBJ2-2; D call uncertain. The CDR3 totals 11 residues. Trimming pared 1 base from V and 4 bases from J, leaving 1 base between. Germline CDR1 and CDR2: DFQATT and SNEGSKA (reference sequence). CDR3 DNA sequence: TGCAGTGCTAGAGTCACCGGGGAGCTGTTTTTT. It is translated as CSARVTGELFF.

Ten or more counts support this clonotype. The V and J genes are TRBV18 and TRBJ2-1; perhaps TRBD1 as D (5 bases). Germline V lookup: CDR1 KGHSH, CDR2 LQKENI. V was cut by 2 bases and J by 7 bases, with 9 bases left in between. There are 13 residues in the CDR3. DNA of the CDR3: TGTGCCAGCTCACCAGACAGCTTAAATGAGCAGTTCTTC. This codes for CASSPDSLNEQFF.